This is a list of T cell receptor beta chains from one sample in a study of T cell repertoires in cytomegalovirus infection. TCRdb itself ran the reads through MiXCR, one entry per CDR3 protein. This table has roughly 640,000 distinct CDR3 sequences, about 24% appearing once. Sequencing input: CD8+ T cells from PBMCs. The receptor source for this set is a human donor in good health (CMV status not recorded). Some clones in this sample may be carry-over from other donors' samples. The CDR3 runs from the conserved cysteine through the conserved F or W. The D gene is left open where the match is weak. Rows give clone size only sometimes, using once, few, many, or a class for an expanded clone.

>NA|TRBV20-1|TRBJ1-1|NA
TGCAGTGCCGATTCCGGGACGTCGAATTATCGGACTGAAGCTTTCTTT
CSADSGTSNYRTEAFF
>NA|TRBV5-1|TRBJ2-3|TRBD2
TGCGCCAACAGGTTGACTAGCGGGCGGCAAGATACGCAGTATTTT
CANRLTSGRQDTQYF
>NA|TRBV7-9|TRBJ1-3|NA
TGTGCCAGCAGCTTAATGCGGGGTGCAGGAAACACCATATATTTT
CASSLMRGAGNTIYF
>NA|TRBV27|TRBJ2-3|NA
TGTGCCAGCAGTGTGACAGCTCGGCGGGATACGCAGTATTTT
CASSVTARRDTQYF
>many|TRBV7-6|TRBJ2-3|NA
TGTGCCAGCAGCTTAACGGGGGGCCCGACAGATACGCAGTATTTT
CASSLTGGPTDTQYF
>NA|TRBV6-2/TRBV6-3|TRBJ1-5|NA
TGTGCCAGCAGATCCGAAGGGACGAGCAATCAGCCCCAGCATTTT
CASRSEGTSNQPQHF
>few|TRBV2|TRBJ2-1|NA
TGTGCCAGCAGTGAAGCAGGAGGGCAGGGGGTTCGGAATGAGCAGTTCTTC
CASSEAGGQGVRNEQFF
>many|TRBV7-2|TRBJ2-3|NA
TGTGCCAGCAGCTGGAGGGGCACGCAGTATTTT
CASSWRGTQYF
>NA|TRBV23-1|TRBJ2-1|NA
TGCGCCAGCAGTCAAGGGGCTAACTACAATGAGCAGTTCTTC
CASSQGANYNEQFF
>NA|TRBV2|TRBJ1-2|NA
TGTGCCTCCTGCCCAGCCAAGTTTTATGGCTACACCTTC
CASCPAKFYGYTF
>NA|TRBV2|TRBJ2-3|NA
TGTGCCAGCAGTGAAGGGGGGGTGGCAGATACGCAGTATTTT
CASSEGGVADTQYF
>NA|TRBV28|TRBJ2-1|NA
TGTGCCAGCAGTCCCCGCTGGAGGGAAGAGCAGTTCTTC
CASSPRWREEQFF
>many|TRBV20-1|TRBJ1-2|NA
TGCAGTGCGCCGGCACCGGGGGAGAGTAGCTACACCTTC
CSAPAPGESSYTF
>NA|TRBV2|TRBJ2-1|TRBD2
TGTGCCAGCAGTGTGCCCGGGACTAGCGGGGGGGCCGGGTTGGAAAATGAGCAGTTCTTC
CASSVPGTSGGAGLENEQFF
>few|TRBV14|TRBJ1-2|NA
TGTGCCAGCAGCCCCGAGGGTGAGGGCTACACCTTC
CASSPEGEGYTF
>few|TRBV29-1|TRBJ2-3|NA
TGCAGCGTTGATAGGGGAAGCACAGATACGCAGTATTTT
CSVDRGSTDTQYF
>NA|TRBV7-4|TRBJ2-2|NA
TGTGCCACCAGAACTACGACACTCGCGAACACCGGGGAGCTGTTTTTT
CATRTTTLANTGELFF
>NA|TRBV6-5|TRBJ1-6|TRBD1
TGTGCCAGCAGTTACTCGCAAGGACAGGGGAATTCACCCCTCCACTTT
CASSYSQGQGNSPLHF
>NA|TRBV6-2/TRBV6-3|TRBJ1-1|NA
TGTGCCAGCAGCGTACTAACAGATAACACTGAAGCTTTCTTT
CASSVLTDNTEAFF
>NA|TRBV7-9|TRBJ2-1|TRBD1
TGTGCCAGCAGACAGGGGGCAAGGAATGAGCAGTTCTTC
CASRQGARNEQFF
>few|TRBV4-1|TRBJ2-1|TRBD1
TGCGCCAGCAGCGGAACGGAGGGACAGGCCTACAATGAGCAGTTCTTC
CASSGTEGQAYNEQFF
>few|TRBV5-4|TRBJ1-1|NA
TGTGCCAGCAGCTTGGCCTCGGCGGGAATGAACACTGAAGCTTTCTTT
CASSLASAGMNTEAFF
>NA|TRBV10-3|TRBJ1-2|NA
TGTGCCATCAGTGGGGCGATATCCGCCAACTATGGCTACACCTTC
CAISGAISANYGYTF
>NA|TRBV4-1|TRBJ2-2|NA
TGCGCCAGCAGCCGGACAGAGAACACCGGGGAGCTGTTTTTT
CASSRTENTGELFF
>many|TRBV28|TRBJ1-2|NA
TGTGCCAGCAGCACCCGTAAGGCCTCGGTCCATGGCTACACCTTC
CASSTRKASVHGYTF
>few|TRBV25-1|TRBJ2-2|NA
TGTGCCAGCAGTGATCTGGCAGGGGGAGGTGTCGGGGAGCTGTTTTTT
CASSDLAGGGVGELFF
>many|TRBV5-6|TRBJ2-1|NA
TGTGCCAGCAGCTTGGATAGGCATGAGCAGTTCTTC
CASSLDRHEQFF
>NA|TRBV14|TRBJ2-5|TRBD1
TGTGCCAGCAGCCAAGAACAGGGGACCCAAGAGACCCAGTACTTC
CASSQEQGTQETQYF
>many|TRBV28|TRBJ1-5|TRBD1
TGTGCCAGCAGTTTCACAGGGGCTATTATTCAGCCCCAGCATTTT
CASSFTGAIIQPQHF
>NA|TRBV7-9|TRBJ2-4|NA
TGTGCCAGCAGCTTAAGCAACCCACAGCCTCCCGTGGGCGCAGACATTCAGTACTTC
CASSLSNPQPPVGADIQYF
>many|TRBV11-2|TRBJ2-5|NA
TGTGCCAGCAGCCCTTCTACCGGGAAGACCCAGTACTTC
CASSPSTGKTQYF
>few|TRBV5-6|TRBJ1-3|NA
TGTGCCAGCAGCTTGGGGATCGGGACAAGGCAACGAAGGAACACCATATATTTT
CASSLGIGTRQRRNTIYF
>many|TRBV6-6|TRBJ2-3|NA
TGTGCCAGCAGCCTCGCAGGATTAGACCCCACAGATACGCAGTATTTT
CASSLAGLDPTDTQYF
>few|TRBV7-9|TRBJ2-7|TRBD1
TGTGCCAGCAGCCCCCCTTCCGGGACAGGGTACTACGAGCAGTACTTC
CASSPPSGTGYYEQYF
>NA|TRBV28|TRBJ2-3|TRBD1
TGTGCCAGCAGTTTATCCGCAGGGGGCTTCACAGATACGCAGTATTTT
CASSLSAGGFTDTQYF
>many|TRBV28|TRBJ1-2|NA
TGTGCCAGCAGTCTAGATCGGACGGCTGCTAACTATGGCTACACCTTC
CASSLDRTAANYGYTF
>many|TRBV28|TRBJ2-1|NA
TGTGCCAGCAGTTTACCAGGGACCTACAATGAGCAGTTCTTC
CASSLPGTYNEQFF
>few|TRBV7-2|TRBJ2-1|TRBD2
TGTGCCAGCAGCTTAGCGTGGGGACTACCCAATGAGCAGTTCTTC
CASSLAWGLPNEQFF
>once|TRBV6-6|TRBJ1-5|NA
TGTGCCAGCAGATCCCGGGTTGGGGCGGGCAATCAGCCCCAGCATTTT
CASRSRVGAGNQPQHF
>NA|TRBV12-3/TRBV12-4|TRBJ2-1|NA
TGTGCCAGCAGTTTAAAACGACACTACAATGAGCAGTTCTTC
CASSLKRHYNEQFF
>few|TRBV29-1|TRBJ1-2|TRBD1
TGCAGCGTTGACAGGACAGGGGAGGGGGATGGCTACACCTTC
CSVDRTGEGDGYTF
>few|TRBV2|TRBJ2-1|NA
TGTGCCAGCACCGACGGGCCAGGGAGCTCCTACAATGAGCAGTTCTTC
CASTDGPGSSYNEQFF
>NA|TRBV28|TRBJ2-1|NA
TGTGCCAGCAGTGCGGCGGATGAGCAGTTCTTC
CASSAADEQFF
>NA|TRBV10-3|TRBJ2-3|TRBD2
TGTGCCATCAGTGAGGCTACCCAAGCGGGGGGCTGGGATACGCAGTATTTT
CAISEATQAGGWDTQYF
>NA|TRBV14|TRBJ2-1|NA
TGTGCCAGCAGCCAAGTGGTAACTAGGGCCAATGAGCAGTTCTTC
CASSQVVTRANEQFF
>NA|TRBV6-2/TRBV6-3|TRBJ2-3|NA
TGTGCCAGCATCACCGCCGTGGGCGCGAATTCAGGCACAGATACGCAGTATTTT
CASITAVGANSGTDTQYF
>few|TRBV20-1|TRBJ1-1|NA
TGCAGTGCTAGGGTCCTGGGGAACACTGAAGCTTTCTTT
CSARVLGNTEAFF
>many|TRBV10-3|TRBJ1-2|TRBD1
TGTGCCATCAGGATTGGACAGGGTGACGCCTATGGCTACACCTTC
CAIRIGQGDAYGYTF
>many|TRBV6-1|TRBJ1-3|NA
TGTGCCAGCACCAACAATTTGGGCTCTGGAAACACCATATATTTT
CASTNNLGSGNTIYF
>NA|TRBV4-2|TRBJ2-1|NA
TGTGCCAGCAGCCAGACTTTTAGCTCCTACAATGAGCAGTTCTTC
CASSQTFSSYNEQFF
>few|TRBV6-8|TRBJ2-1|TRBD1
TGTGCCAGCAGTTACTCGAAAAGTTTCGTGGGGGACAGGGTCCACAATGAGCAGTTCTTC
CASSYSKSFVGDRVHNEQFF